Listed below are T cell receptor beta chains from one sample, sequenced in a study of T cells in Graves' hyperthyroidism and ophthalmopathy. TCRdb re-derived calls from the multiplex PCR reads in MiXCR, one entry per CDR3 protein. The table includes a few hundred thousand distinct CDR3 sequences, less than 20% detected once. The source material was blood. These receptors were taken from a woman aged 18-29 years with Graves' hyperthyroidism. Both conserved end residues are part of each CDR3. D genes are given only for firm matches. Rows may omit the clone size; those that give it use once, few, many or a size class.

cdr3_length	d_call	clone_size	j_call	v_call	cdr3_nt	cdr3_aa
13	.	many	TRBJ1-1	TRBV20-1	TGCAGTTTTAGTGGTTCGGGGTACACTGAAGCTTTCTTT	CSFSGSGYTEAFF
17	TRBD1	.	TRBJ2-3	TRBV4-1	TGCGCCAGCAGCCAAGACCCACAGGGGGCGGGCACAGATACGCAGTATTTT	CASSQDPQGAGTDTQYF
16	TRBD2	many	TRBJ2-1	TRBV20-1	TGCAGTGCTAGAGCCCCGGGACTAGCGGGAGGGGTTGAGCAGTTCTTC	CSARAPGLAGGVEQFF
13	.	few	TRBJ1-4	TRBV6-1	TGTGCCAGCAGTTGGTCGAAGCAAGAAAAACTGTTTTTT	CASSWSKQEKLFF
18	TRBD1	many	TRBJ1-1	TRBV7-9	TGTGCCACCAGGCGCAGTCAGTCGAGGGGGCGCCGGTACACTGAAGCTTTCTTT	CATRRSQSRGRRYTEAFF
17	TRBD1	few	TRBJ1-5	TRBV27	TGTGCCAGCAGTTTAAGGGGGGACAGCTTACCGGACCAGCCCCAGCATTTT	CASSLRGDSLPDQPQHF
15	TRBD1	few	TRBJ2-7	TRBV19	TGTGCCAGTAGTCCCAGGACAGGGGGCGTCTACGAGCAGTACTTC	CASSPRTGGVYEQYF
17	TRBD1	many	TRBJ2-3	TRBV6-6	TGTGCCAGCAGTTACTCCTTGGGGGACAGGGGCACAGATACGCAGTATTTT	CASSYSLGDRGTDTQYF
14	.	many	TRBJ2-7	TRBV20-1	TGCAGTGCTGCAAGCGGAGCAAGCTCCTACGAGCAGTACTTC	CSAASGASSYEQYF
15	.	many	TRBJ1-2	TRBV27	TGTGCCAGCAGCCTGGCGGGGGCATTTAACTATGGCTACACCTTC	CASSLAGAFNYGYTF
14	.	few	TRBJ1-4	TRBV5-1	TGCGCCAGCAGTTACCGTGGGGTTGATGAAAAACTGTTTTTT	CASSYRGVDEKLFF
16	TRBD2	few	TRBJ2-7	TRBV19	TGTGCCAGTAGTATCGGAAGGGACCGACGACTAGCTGTGCAGTACTTC	CASSIGRDRRLAVQYF
14	.	many	TRBJ1-2	TRBV27	TGTGCCAGCAGTAACCATGACAGAGACTATGGCTACACCTTC	CASSNHDRDYGYTF
16	.	many	TRBJ2-7	TRBV2	TGTGCCAGCAGTGTAGTCTGGGGAACCGAATCCTACGAGCAGTACTTC	CASSVVWGTESYEQYF
15	TRBD2	many	TRBJ2-1	TRBV3-1	TGTGCCAGCAGCCAGCCTAGCGGGATTCGGGATGAGCAGTTCTTC	CASSQPSGIRDEQFF
13	TRBD1	many	TRBJ2-7	TRBV18	TGTGCCAGCGTCCAGGGGGCTTCCTACGAGCAGTACTTC	CASVQGASYEQYF
13	.	many	TRBJ2-2	TRBV11-2	TGTGCCAGCAGCTTGACCTCTACCGAGGAGCTGTTTTTT	CASSLTSTEELFF
16	.	many	TRBJ2-1	TRBV7-6	TGTGCCAGCAGCTTAGTGGACAGCTTGAACTACAATGAGCAGTTCTTC	CASSLVDSLNYNEQFF
14	TRBD1	few	TRBJ2-7	TRBV7-2	TGTGCCAGCAGCGTGGACAGGGGGCACTACGAGCAGTACTTC	CASSVDRGHYEQYF
16	.	.	TRBJ2-6	TRBV5-1	TGCGCCAGCAGCTCGAACGGGTTCTCTGGGGCCAACGTCCTGACTTTC	CASSSNGFSGANVLTF
14	TRBD1	few	TRBJ1-2	TRBV20-1	TGCAGTGCTAGACCGACAGGGGGTGACTATGGCTACACCTTC	CSARPTGGDYGYTF
16	.	.	TRBJ1-2	TRBV20-1	TGCAGTGCTAGAGATGTTGTCGGCAGGATGTCTCGGGGCTACACCTTC	CSARDVVGRMSRGYTF
16	.	many	TRBJ1-1	TRBV6-2/TRBV6-3	TGTGCCAGCAGTGAGGACTTCCAAGAAAGGAACACTGAAGCTTTCTTT	CASSEDFQERNTEAFF
15	.	.	TRBJ2-2	TRBV7-8	TGTGCCAGCAGCCCTCGGCGGGGAATAACCGGGGAGCTGTTTTTT	CASSPRRGITGELFF
13	.	.	TRBJ1-2	TRBV6-1	TGTGCCAGCAGTAAGACAGGCCCCTATGGCTACACCTTC	CASSKTGPYGYTF
15	TRBD1	many	TRBJ1-1	TRBV6-1	TGTGCCAGCCAGCGAGACAGGGTAATGAACACTGAAGCTTTCTTT	CASQRDRVMNTEAFF
12	.	many	TRBJ2-1	TRBV4-2	TGTGCCAGCAGCCGGGAAGAGTATGAGCAGTTCTTC	CASSREEYEQFF
14	.	many	TRBJ1-4	TRBV5-4	TGTGCCAGCAGCGTCACAGGGCGGAATGAAAAACTGTTTTTT	CASSVTGRNEKLFF
11	TRBD1	.	TRBJ1-1	TRBV7-9	TGTGCCAGCAGCTCGACAGGGAAAGCTTTCTTT	CASSSTGKAFF
14	.	few	TRBJ2-7	TRBV4-2	TGTGCCAGCAGCCAAGGCGGGACAAACTACGAGCAGTACTTC	CASSQGGTNYEQYF
20	TRBD2	.	TRBJ2-3	TRBV4-2	TGTGCCAGCAGCCAAGTTTCTGGTTTTTCGGGGGGTAGTGGCACAGATACGCAGTATTTT	CASSQVSGFSGGSGTDTQYF
13	.	many	TRBJ1-2	TRBV2	TGTGCCAGCAGTGTCGCAGCTCCCTATGGCTACACCTTC	CASSVAAPYGYTF
14	.	many	TRBJ2-3	TRBV5-5	TGTGCCAGCAAGGCTTGGGCGATGACAGATACGCAGTATTTT	CASKAWAMTDTQYF
17	TRBD1	many	TRBJ2-3	TRBV2	TGTGCCAGCAGTGCTCGACAGGGACCTATTAGGACAGATACGCAGTATTTT	CASSARQGPIRTDTQYF
16	TRBD1	few	TRBJ1-3	TRBV6-5	TGTGCCAGCAGTTACCGGGGACAGGGAACTGGAAACACCATATATTTT	CASSYRGQGTGNTIYF
18	TRBD2	.	TRBJ2-1	TRBV7-2	TGTGCCAGCAGCTCCGGGACTAGCGGGGACAGCTCCTACAATGAGCAGTTCTTC	CASSSGTSGDSSYNEQFF
11	.	many	TRBJ2-7	TRBV2	TGTGCCAGCAGTGCAACCTACGAGCAGTACTTC	CASSATYEQYF
15	.	many	TRBJ1-5	TRBV20-1	TGCAGTGCTAGAGTTGGGCTTTGGAGCAATCAGCCCCAGCATTTT	CSARVGLWSNQPQHF
13	TRBD1	.	TRBJ1-2	TRBV9	TGTGCCAGCAGCTCGCAGGGGGGGTATGGCTACACCTTC	CASSSQGGYGYTF
15	.	few	TRBJ2-2	TRBV14	TGTGCCAGCAGCCCGTCCGGGTCCTTCACCGGGGAGCTGTTTTTT	CASSPSGSFTGELFF
13	TRBD1	once	TRBJ1-2	TRBV15	TGTGCCACCAGCAGGGAAAACAGGGGTGGCTACACCTTC	CATSRENRGGYTF